This T cell receptor beta chain was sequenced for a study of identical twins. The authors used template switching to add a universal primer site and gave cDNA unique molecular identifiers. A single record per CDR3 protein comes from TCRdb applying MiXCR to the 5' RACE reads. The sample consists of about 240,000 distinct CDR3 sequences, 10% to 13% of them appearing once. In this sample, this clonotype turned up many times. No antigen is known for it. Germline V CDR1 and CDR2: MNHNS, SASEGT. Trimming took 3 bases from V and 6 from J, leaving 17 bases between them. The CDR3 is 15 residues long. Each donor (without exception) was a healthy Caucasian. Findings and caveats of the study: Modeled out-of-frame TCR alpha sharing in monozygotic twins fell below observed levels.

The receptor was isolated from a man in his fifties in good health. The sample comprised memory T cells sorted from blood. The genes are TRBV6-1 and TRBJ1-1; tentative D call: TRBD1 (5 bases). The CDR3 reads CASSDQGLRLAEAFF. In DNA, the CDR3 is TGTGCCAGCAGTGATCAGGGCCTAAGGTTGGCTGAAGCTTTCTTT.